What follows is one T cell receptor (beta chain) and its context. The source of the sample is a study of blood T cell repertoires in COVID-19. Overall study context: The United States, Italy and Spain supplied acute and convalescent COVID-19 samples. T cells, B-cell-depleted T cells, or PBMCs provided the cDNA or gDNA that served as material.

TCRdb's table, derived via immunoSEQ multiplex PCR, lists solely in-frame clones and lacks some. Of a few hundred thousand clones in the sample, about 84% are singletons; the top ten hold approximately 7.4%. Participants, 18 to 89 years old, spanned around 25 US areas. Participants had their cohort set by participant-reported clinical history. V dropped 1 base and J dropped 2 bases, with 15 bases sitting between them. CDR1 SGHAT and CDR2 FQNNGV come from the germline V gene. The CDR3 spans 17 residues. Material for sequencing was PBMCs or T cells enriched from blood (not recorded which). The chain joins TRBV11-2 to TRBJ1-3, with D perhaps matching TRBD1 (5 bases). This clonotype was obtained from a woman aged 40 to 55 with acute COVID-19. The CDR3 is CASSLALRGSTGNTIYF. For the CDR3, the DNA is TGTGCCAGCAGCTTAGCCCTAAGGGGATCCACTGGAAACACCATATATTTT. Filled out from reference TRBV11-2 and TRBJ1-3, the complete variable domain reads EAGVAQSPRYKIIEKRQSVAFWCNPISGHATLYWYQQILGQGPKLLIQFQNNGVVDDSQLPKDRFSAERLKGVDSTLKIQPAKLEDSAVYLCASSLALRGSTGNTIYFGEGSWLTVV.